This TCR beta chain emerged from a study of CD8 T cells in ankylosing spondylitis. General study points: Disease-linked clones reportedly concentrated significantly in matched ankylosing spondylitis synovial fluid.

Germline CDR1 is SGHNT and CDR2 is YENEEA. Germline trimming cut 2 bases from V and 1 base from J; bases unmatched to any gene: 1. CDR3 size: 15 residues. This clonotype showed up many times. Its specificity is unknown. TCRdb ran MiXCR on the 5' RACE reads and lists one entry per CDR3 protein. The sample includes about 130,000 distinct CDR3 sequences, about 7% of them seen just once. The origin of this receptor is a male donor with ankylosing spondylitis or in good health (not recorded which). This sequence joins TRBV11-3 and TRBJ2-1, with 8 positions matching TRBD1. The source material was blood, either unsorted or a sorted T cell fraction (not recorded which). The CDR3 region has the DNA TGTGCCAGCAGCTTAAGGACAGGGTCCTACAATGAGCAGTTCTTC. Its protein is CASSLRTGSYNEQFF.